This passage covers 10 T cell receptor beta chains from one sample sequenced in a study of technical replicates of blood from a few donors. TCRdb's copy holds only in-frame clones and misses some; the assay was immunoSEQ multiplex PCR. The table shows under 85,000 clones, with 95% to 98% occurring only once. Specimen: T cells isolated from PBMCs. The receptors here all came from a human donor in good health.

The CDR3 DNA reads TGTGCCAGCAGGCCGACTAGCGGCTCCTACAATGAGCAGTTCTTC. This codes for CASRPTSGSYNEQFF. This chain connects TRBV6-5 to TRBJ2-1; 9 positions match TRBD2. The germline CDR1 and CDR2 sequences are MNHEY and SVGAGI. V gave up 6 bases and J gave up 0 bases; unmatched junction bases: 3. The CDR3 has 15 amino acids.

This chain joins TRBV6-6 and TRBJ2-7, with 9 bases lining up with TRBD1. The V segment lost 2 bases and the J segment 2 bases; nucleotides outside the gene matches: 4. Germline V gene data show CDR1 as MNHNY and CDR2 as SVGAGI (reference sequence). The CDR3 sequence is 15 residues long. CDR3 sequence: CASSYGTGSTYEQYF. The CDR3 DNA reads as TGTGCCAGCAGTTACGGGACAGGGTCTACCTACGAGCAGTACTTC.

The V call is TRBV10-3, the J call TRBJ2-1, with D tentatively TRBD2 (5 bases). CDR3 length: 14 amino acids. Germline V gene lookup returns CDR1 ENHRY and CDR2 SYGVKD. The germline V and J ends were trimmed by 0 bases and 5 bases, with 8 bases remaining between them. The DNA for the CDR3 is TGTGCCATCAGTGAGTCGGGGAGAAACAATGAGCAGTTCTTC. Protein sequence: CAISESGRNNEQFF.

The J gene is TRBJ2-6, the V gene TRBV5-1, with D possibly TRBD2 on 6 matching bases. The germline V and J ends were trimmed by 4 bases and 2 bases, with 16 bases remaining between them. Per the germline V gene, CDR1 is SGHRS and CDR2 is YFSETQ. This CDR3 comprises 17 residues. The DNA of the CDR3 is TGCGCCAGCAGCCCGGACGTGGCGGGGACTGGGGCCAACGTCCTGACTTTC. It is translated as CASSPDVAGTGANVLTF. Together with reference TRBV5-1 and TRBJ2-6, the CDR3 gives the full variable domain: KAGVTQTPRYLIKTRGQQVTLSCSPISGHRSVSWYQQTPGQGLQFLFEYFSETQRNKGNFPGRFSGRQFSNSRSEMNVSTLELGDSALYLCASSPDVAGTGANVLTFGAGSRLTVL.

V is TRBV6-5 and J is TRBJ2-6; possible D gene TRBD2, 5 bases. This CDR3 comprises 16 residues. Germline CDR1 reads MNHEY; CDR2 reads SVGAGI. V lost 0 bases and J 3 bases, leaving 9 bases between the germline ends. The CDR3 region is CASSYSRGLGANVLTF. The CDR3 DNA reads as TGTGCCAGCAGTTACTCGAGAGGGCTTGGGGCCAACGTCCTGACTTTC.

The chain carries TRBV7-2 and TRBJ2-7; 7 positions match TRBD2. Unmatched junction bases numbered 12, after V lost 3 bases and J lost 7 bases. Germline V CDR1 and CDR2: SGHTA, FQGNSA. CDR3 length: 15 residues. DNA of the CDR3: TGTGCCAGCAGCTTGGACCAAGCGGGACCGCGGGAGCAGTACTTC. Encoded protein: CASSLDQAGPREQYF. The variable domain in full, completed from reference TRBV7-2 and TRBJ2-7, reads GAGVSQSPSNKVTEKGKDVELRCDPISGHTALYWYRQSLGQGLEFLIYFQGNSAPDKSGLPSDRFSAERTGGSVSTLTIQRTQQEDSAVYLCASSLDQAGPREQYFGPGTRLTVT.

CDR3 region: CASSFSGVQPQHF. The CDR3 DNA sequence: TGTGCCAGCAGTTTCTCAGGGGTCCAGCCCCAGCATTTT. This sequence joins TRBV28 and TRBJ1-5, with D perhaps matching TRBD1 (6 bases). V was trimmed by 3 bases and J by 7 bases, leaving 10 bases between them. The CDR3 runs to 13 residues. Germline values: CDR1 MDHEN, CDR2 SYDVKM.

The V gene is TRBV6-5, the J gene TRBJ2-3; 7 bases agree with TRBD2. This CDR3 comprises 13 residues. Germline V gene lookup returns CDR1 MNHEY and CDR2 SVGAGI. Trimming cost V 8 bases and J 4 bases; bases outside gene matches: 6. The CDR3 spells CASGGVWADTQYF. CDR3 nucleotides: TGTGCCAGCGGGGGGGTGTGGGCAGATACGCAGTATTTT.

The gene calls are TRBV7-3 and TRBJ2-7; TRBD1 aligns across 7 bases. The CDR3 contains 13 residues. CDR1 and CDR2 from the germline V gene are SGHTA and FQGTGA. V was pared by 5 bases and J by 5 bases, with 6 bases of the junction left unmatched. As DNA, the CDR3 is TGTGCCAGCAGCCGTGACAGGGTCAACGAGCAGTACTTC. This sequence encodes CASSRDRVNEQYF.

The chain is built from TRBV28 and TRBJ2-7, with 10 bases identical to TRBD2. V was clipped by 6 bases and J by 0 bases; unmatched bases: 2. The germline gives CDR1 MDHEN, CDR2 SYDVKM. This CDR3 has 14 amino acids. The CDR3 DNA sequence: TGTGCCAGCAGCCCTAGCGGGAGCTCCTACGAGCAGTACTTC. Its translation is CASSPSGSSYEQYF.